The next 24 T cell receptor beta chains were all read from a single sample in a study of blood T cell repertoires in COVID-19. Assay: immunoSEQ multiplex PCR; the TCRdb copy retains only in-frame clones and omits some. Of some 250,000 clones listed, approximately 89% are singletons. Material: PBMCs or T cells enriched from blood (not recorded which). Source of these receptors: a woman in her thirties with acute COVID-19.

This rearrangement joins TRBV7-2 to TRBJ1-1, with 7 bases fitting TRBD1. Trimming took 2 bases from V and 7 from J; bases not matched to a gene: 4. Germline V lookup: CDR1 SGHTA, CDR2 FQGNSA. The length of the CDR3 is 13 residues. CDR3 sequence: CASSLHRTGEAFF. The CDR3 nucleotides read TGTGCCAGCAGCTTACATAGGACAGGTGAAGCTTTCTTT.

The gene calls are TRBV7-2 and TRBJ1-6; perhaps TRBD1 as D (5 bases). V was clipped by 3 bases and J by 7 bases, with 16 bases between them. Germline CDR1 SGHTA, CDR2 FQGNSA. This CDR3 has 16 residues. In nucleotides, the CDR3 is TGTGCCAGCAGCTTGAGGCCGGCGGGGCCCAATTCACCCCTCCACTTT. Protein product: CASSLRPAGPNSPLHF.

J is TRBJ2-7 and V is TRBV6-5, with TRBD1 matching 8 bases. V trimming: 7 bases; J trimming: 0 bases; junction bases outside the gene matches: 2. Germline V gene data show CDR1 as MNHEY and CDR2 as SVGAGI. CDR3 length: 13 residues. The CDR3 reads CASNRGTSYEQYF. DNA for the CDR3: TGTGCCAGCAACAGGGGGACCTCCTACGAGCAGTACTTC.

The chain has TRBV13 and TRBJ1-2; D is ambiguous. Germline lookup yields CDR1 PRHDT and CDR2 FYEKMQ (reference sequence). The V and J ends lost 2 bases and 7 bases respectively, with 20 bases between them. This CDR3 has 16 amino acids. The CDR3 sequence: CASSLNSNWAASGYTF. For the CDR3, the DNA is TGTGCCAGCAGCTTAAATTCCAACTGGGCCGCCTCTGGCTACACCTTC.

V and J are TRBV6-5 and TRBJ2-1, with 9 bases matching TRBD1. The CDR3 is made up of 15 amino acids. V gave up 6 bases and J gave up 1 base; unmatched junction bases: 4. Looked up from germline, CDR1 is MNHEY and CDR2 is SVGAGI. CDR3 residues: CASSNRGLSYNEQFF. The CDR3 region has the DNA TGTGCCAGCAGCAACAGGGGGCTGTCCTACAATGAGCAGTTCTTC.

The chain employs TRBV7-9 and TRBJ2-6; 10 nucleotides line up with TRBD1. There are 18 residues in the CDR3. V was clipped by 5 bases and J by 0 bases; unmatched bases: 7. Germline V gives CDR1 SEHNR, CDR2 FQNEAQ (reference sequence). The CDR3 is CASSPRTGGYSGANVLTF. The CDR3 DNA is TGTGCCAGCAGCCCTAGGACAGGGGGTTACTCTGGGGCCAACGTCCTGACTTTC.

The chain carries TRBV3-1 (or the pseudogene TRBV3-2) and TRBJ2-5; TRBD2 aligns across 12 bases. The trim removed 2 bases at V and 5 bases at J, leaving 0 bases unmatched. The germline CDR1 and CDR2 sequences are LGHDT and YNNKEL (reference sequence). The CDR3 runs to 14 residues. The DNA for the CDR3 is TGTGCCAGCAGCCAAACTAGCGGGGGGGAGACCCAGTACTTC. Its translation: CASSQTSGGETQYF.

The genes are TRBV29-1 and TRBJ1-1; perhaps TRBD1 as D (5 bases). The CDR3 is made up of 15 amino acids. Trimming stripped 1 base from V and 1 base from J, with 13 bases between. Germline V gives CDR1 SQVTM, CDR2 ANQGSEA. Here the CDR3 reads CSVEAAGQGNTEAFF. CDR3 nucleotides: TGCAGCGTTGAAGCAGCTGGGCAGGGGAACACTGAAGCTTTCTTT.

J is TRBJ1-2 and V is TRBV6-6; D is ambiguous. CDR1 and CDR2 (germline): MNHNY, SVGAGI (reference sequence). This CDR3 region has 13 residues. The germline V and J ends were trimmed by 2 bases and 6 bases, with 10 bases remaining between them. The CDR3 DNA follows: TGTGCCAGCAGTTACCCGGGTGTCGATGGCTACACCTTC. Protein product: CASSYPGVDGYTF.

J is TRBJ1-5 and V is TRBV7-8, with no clear D. The CDR3 extends over 17 amino acids. Per the germline V gene, CDR1 is SGHVS and CDR2 is FQNEAQ. V lost 5 bases and J 0 bases, leaving 17 bases between the germline ends. The CDR3 region has the DNA TGTGCCAGCAGCCCCCGCCCCGCAGACAATAGCAATCAGCCCCAGCATTTT. This translates into CASSPRPADNSNQPQHF.

The chain carries TRBV7-2 and TRBJ2-3; possible D gene TRBD2, 5 bases. Per germline, CDR1 SGHTA and CDR2 FQGNSA. V was pared by 5 bases and J by 2 bases, with 14 bases between. The CDR3 sequence is 15 residues long. In DNA form, the CDR3 reads TGTGCCAGCAGCCGGCGACGCGGGTCCACAGATACGCAGTATTTT. As protein: CASSRRRGSTDTQYF.

The rearrangement uses TRBV28 and TRBJ1-2; 8 nucleotides match TRBD1. The CDR3 spans 15 residues. V lost 2 bases and J lost 3; bases outside the gene matches: 5. CDR1 MDHEN and CDR2 SYDVKM come from the germline V gene. Here the CDR3 DNA reads TGTGCCAGCAGTTTACAGGGGGCGGATGACTATGGCTACACCTTC. Encoded protein: CASSLQGADDYGYTF.

V and J are TRBV7-2 and TRBJ1-4; D perhaps matches TRBD1 (5 bases). This CDR3 spans 13 amino acids. V was pared by 4 bases and J by 7 bases, with 10 bases between. The germline V gene has CDR1 SGHTA and CDR2 FQGNSA. In DNA, the CDR3 is TGTGCCAGCAGCTCGGGCGGGGGTGAAAAACTGTTTTTT. It is translated as CASSSGGGEKLFF. The entire variable domain, with the rest obtained from reference TRBV7-2 and TRBJ1-4, is as follows: GAGVSQSPSNKVTEKGKDVELRCDPISGHTALYWYRQSLGQGLEFLIYFQGNSAPDKSGLPSDRFSAERTGGSVSTLTIQRTQQEDSAVYLCASSSGGGEKLFFGSGTQLSVL.

This clone came up once. The genes are TRBV10-3 and TRBJ2-7; the match to TRBD1 covers 8 bases. V lost 10 bases and J lost 0; bases outside the gene matches: 5. The germline V gene has CDR1 ENHRY and CDR2 SYGVKD. The CDR3 totals 13 residues. The DNA for the CDR3 is TGTGCCACCGGACAGGGATTCTCCTACGAGCAGTACTTC. Amino acid sequence: CATGQGFSYEQYF.

The rearrangement links TRBV7-9 to TRBJ1-1; 8 bases agree with TRBD1. CDR1 SEHNR and CDR2 FQNEAQ come from the germline V gene (reference sequence). The CDR3 loop spans 13 amino acids. V trimming: 5 bases; J trimming: 11 bases; junction bases outside the gene matches: 10. In DNA form, the CDR3 reads TGTGCCAGCAGCGCGTCGGACAGGGTCGCTGCTTTCTTT. Amino acids: CASSASDRVAAFF.

The chain joins TRBV29-1 to TRBJ2-5; D perhaps matches TRBD2 (6 bases). Germline-derived CDR1 and CDR2 are SQVTM and ANQGSEA. The CDR3 sequence is 12 residues long. V was clipped by 5 bases and J by 0 bases, with 7 bases between them. The CDR3 coding sequence is TGCAGCGTTTCGGGGGACCAAGAGACCCAGTACTTC. Protein product: CSVSGDQETQYF.

There are a few counts of this clone. The rearrangement links TRBV7-9 to TRBJ1-2, with D possibly matching TRBD1 (5 bases). Trimming stripped 3 bases from V and 1 base from J, with 9 bases between. CDR1 is SEHNR, CDR2 FQNEAQ, per germline (reference sequence). CDR3 length equals 14 residues. Here the CDR3 DNA reads TGTGCCAGCAGCTTGGCAGGGAATAACTATGGCTACACCTTC. It codes for CASSLAGNNYGYTF.

The CDR3 loop is CAISGQDYEQYF. For the CDR3, the DNA is TGTGCCATCAGTGGACAGGACTACGAGCAGTACTTC. This chain uses TRBV10-3 with TRBJ2-7; D is possibly TRBD1 (6 bases). The V and J ends lost 4 bases and 3 bases respectively, with 7 bases between them. This CDR3 has 12 residues. The germline V gene encodes CDR1 ENHRY and CDR2 SYGVKD.

J is TRBJ1-4 and V is TRBV23-1; TRBD1 might be the D (5 bases). TRBV23-1 is labeled an ORF, and its function is uncertain. This CDR3 has 18 residues. V lost 0 bases and J lost 3, with 17 bases in between. The CDR3 DNA reads TGCGCCAGCAGTCAATCGGGCAGGGTCGCACCAGCTAATGAAAAACTGTTTTTT. Its translation: CASSQSGRVAPANEKLFF.

This clone is termed medium-sized. The chain carries TRBV5-1 and TRBJ1-1, with a weak D call TRBD1 (6 bases). This CDR3 comprises 13 residues. Germline CDR1 and CDR2: SGHRS and YFSETQ. V lost 4 bases and J lost 8, with 15 bases in between. CDR3 sequence reads: CASSLRGGQEAFF. CDR3 bases: TGCGCCAGCAGCCTCCGGGGCGGACAGGAAGCTTTCTTT.

The CDR3 nucleotides read TGCGCCAGCAGTGGCCTAGCGGGGGGGCCGGGGACCGGGGAGCTGTTTTTT. This encodes CASSGLAGGPGTGELFF. The chain uses TRBV10-1 and TRBJ2-2, with 12 bases aligning to TRBD2. From germline, CDR1 is WNHNN and CDR2 SYGVQD (reference sequence). J lost 5 bases, V lost 4 bases, and 8 bases had no gene match. The CDR3 is 17 residues long.

The V gene is TRBV6-5, the J gene TRBJ1-2; 10 bases map to TRBD1. The trim removed 7 bases at V and 9 bases at J, leaving 8 bases unmatched. Germline V gives CDR1 MNHEY, CDR2 SVGAGI. This CDR3 is built from 13 residues. The CDR3 DNA follows: TGTGCCAGCACCCTCCGGGACAGGGGTAGCTACACCTTC. Its translation is CASTLRDRGSYTF.

The V and J genes are TRBV5-4 and TRBJ2-5; D may be TRBD1 (6 bases). V dropped 0 bases and J dropped 5 bases, with 17 bases sitting between them. Germline V gives CDR1 SGHNT, CDR2 YYREEE (reference sequence). The CDR3 extends over 16 amino acids. Written as DNA, the CDR3 is TGTGCCAGCAGCTTGGAGGGGGTGTTTACGATGGAGACCCAGTACTTC. Translating it yields CASSLEGVFTMETQYF.

The rearrangement uses TRBV5-4 and TRBJ2-3, with D maybe TRBD1 (6 bases). Germline V gene lookup returns CDR1 SGHNT and CDR2 YYREEE (reference sequence). The V and J ends lost 4 bases and 5 bases respectively, with 11 bases between them. The CDR3 consists of 13 residues. CDR3 nucleotide sequence: TGTGCCAGCAGCCCGGACAGAAGAGATACGCAGTATTTT. Translating it yields CASSPDRRDTQYF.